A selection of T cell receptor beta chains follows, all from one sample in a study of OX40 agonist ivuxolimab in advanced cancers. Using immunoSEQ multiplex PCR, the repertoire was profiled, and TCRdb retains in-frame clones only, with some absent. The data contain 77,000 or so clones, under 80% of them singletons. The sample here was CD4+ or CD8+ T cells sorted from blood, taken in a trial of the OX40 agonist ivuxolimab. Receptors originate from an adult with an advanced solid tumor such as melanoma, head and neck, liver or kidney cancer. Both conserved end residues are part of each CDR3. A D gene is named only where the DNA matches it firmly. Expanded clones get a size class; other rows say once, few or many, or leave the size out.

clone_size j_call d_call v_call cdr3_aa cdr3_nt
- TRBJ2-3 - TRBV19 CASSMAGGSASTDTQYF TGTGCCAGTAGTATGGCCGGAGGTAGCGCTAGCACAGATACGCAGTATTTT
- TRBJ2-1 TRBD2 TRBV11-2 CASSPRTSGDEQFF TGTGCCAGCAGCCCTAGGACTAGCGGGGATGAGCAGTTCTTC
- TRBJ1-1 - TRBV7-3 CASSLNGGYTEAFF TGTGCCAGCAGCTTAAATGGGGGCTACACTGAAGCTTTCTTT
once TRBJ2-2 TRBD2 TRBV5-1 CASSLAVTSPNTGELFF TGCGCCAGCAGCTTGGCCGTGACTAGCCCCAACACCGGGGAGCTGTTTTTT
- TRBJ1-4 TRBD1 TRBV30 CAGTGAGNAHLFF TGTGCCGGGACAGGGGCTGGCAATGCGCATCTGTTTTTT
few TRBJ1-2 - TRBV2 CATAGPVGYTF TGTGCAACGGCGGGGCCGGTTGGCTACACCTTC
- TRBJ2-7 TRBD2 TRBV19 CARPGEGYGYEQYF TGTGCCAGGCCCGGGGAGGGATACGGCTACGAGCAGTACTTC
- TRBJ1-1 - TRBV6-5 CASSPSGRGNTEAFF TGTGCCAGCAGCCCTTCGGGACGGGGGAACACTGAAGCCTTCTTT
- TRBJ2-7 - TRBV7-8 CASSLTPNAYEQCF TGTGCCAGCAGCTTGACACCAAATGCCTACGAGCAGTGCTTC
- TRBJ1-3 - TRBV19 CASSIKGHSGNTIYF TGTGCCAGTAGTATTAAGGGGCACTCTGGAAACACCATATATTTT
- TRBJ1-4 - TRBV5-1 CASSLVKPTNEKLFF TGCGCCAGCAGCTTGGTTAAGCCAACTAATGAAAAACTGTTTTTT
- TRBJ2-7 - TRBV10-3 CAISDDLGGYEQYF TGTGCCATCAGTGATGACCTGGGTGGCTACGAGCAGTACTTC
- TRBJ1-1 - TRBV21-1 CASSRGSPVGTEAFF TGTGCCAGCAGCCGTGGATCACCCGTAGGAACTGAAGCTTTCTTT
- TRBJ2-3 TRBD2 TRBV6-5 CASSFSGSTDTQYF TGTGCCAGCAGTTTTAGCGGGAGCACAGATACGCAGTATTTT
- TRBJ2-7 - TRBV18 CASSPIGALPDEQYF TGTGCCAGCTCACCCATCGGGGCCCTTCCGGACGAGCAGTACTTC
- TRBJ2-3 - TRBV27 CASSYTGRASTDTQYF TGTGCCAGCAGTTATACAGGGAGGGCTAGCACAGATACGCAGTATTTT